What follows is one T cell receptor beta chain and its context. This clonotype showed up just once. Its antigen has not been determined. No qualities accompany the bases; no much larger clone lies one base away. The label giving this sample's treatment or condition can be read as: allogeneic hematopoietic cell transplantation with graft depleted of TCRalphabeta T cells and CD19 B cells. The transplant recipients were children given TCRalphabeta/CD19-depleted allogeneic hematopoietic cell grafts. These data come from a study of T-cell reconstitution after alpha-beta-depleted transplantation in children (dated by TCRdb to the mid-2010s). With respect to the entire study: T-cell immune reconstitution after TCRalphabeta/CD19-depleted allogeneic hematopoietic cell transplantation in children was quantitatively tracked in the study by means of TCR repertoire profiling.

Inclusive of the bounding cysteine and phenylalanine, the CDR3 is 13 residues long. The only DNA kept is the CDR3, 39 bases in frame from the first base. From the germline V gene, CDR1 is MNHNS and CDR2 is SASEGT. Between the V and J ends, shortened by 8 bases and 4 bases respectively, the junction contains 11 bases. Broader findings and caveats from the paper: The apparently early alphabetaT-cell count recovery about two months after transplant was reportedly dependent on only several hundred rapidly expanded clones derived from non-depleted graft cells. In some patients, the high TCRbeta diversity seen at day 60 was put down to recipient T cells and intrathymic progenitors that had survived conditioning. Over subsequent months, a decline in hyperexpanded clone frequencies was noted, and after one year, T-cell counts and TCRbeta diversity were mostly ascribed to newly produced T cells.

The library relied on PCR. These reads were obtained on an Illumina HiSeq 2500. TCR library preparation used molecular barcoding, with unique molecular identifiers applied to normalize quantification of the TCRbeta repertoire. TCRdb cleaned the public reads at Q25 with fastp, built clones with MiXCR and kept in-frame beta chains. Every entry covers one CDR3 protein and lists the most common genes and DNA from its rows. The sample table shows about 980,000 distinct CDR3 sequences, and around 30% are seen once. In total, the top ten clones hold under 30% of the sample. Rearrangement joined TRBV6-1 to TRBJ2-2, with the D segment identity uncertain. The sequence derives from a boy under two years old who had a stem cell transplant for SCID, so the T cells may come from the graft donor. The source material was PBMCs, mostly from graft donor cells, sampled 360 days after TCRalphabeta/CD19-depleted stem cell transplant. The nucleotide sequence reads TGTGCCAGCGGAGCCCGGGTCACCGGGGAGCTGTTTTTT. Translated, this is CASGARVTGELFF.